The source of this T cell receptor beta chain is a study of blood T cell repertoires in COVID-19. Looking at the study overall: Specimens from acute and convalescent COVID-19 originated in the United States, Italy and Spain. Sources were T cells, B-cell-depleted T cells, or PBMCs; the material itself was cDNA or gDNA.

This clone appeared a few times. Methods used by the authors: Estimation of nucleated cell counts was performed using reference gene primer amplification. Clones were sequenced by immunoSEQ multiplex PCR, and TCRdb holds only the in-frame ones, with some missing. V and J calls and clone size are copied from that table; D and trimming were computed from the DNA. Among around 250,000 clones, 84% were seen once, and the ten largest hold 8% to 9.5%. The specimen was peripheral blood. This receptor was taken from a human donor in a cohort sampled during active COVID-19.

CDR3 in DNA: TGTGCCAGCAGCCAAGTCCGGACAGGGTTTCGTGAAGCTTTCTTT. Protein product: CASSQVRTGFREAFF. The chain uses TRBV5-8 and TRBJ1-1, with TRBD1 matching over 8 bases. V trimming: 4 bases; J trimming: 7 bases; junction bases outside the gene matches: 12. The CDR3 is 15 residues long. The germline V gene encodes CDR1 SGHTS and CDR2 YDEGEE.